This T cell receptor beta chain was sequenced for a study of long-term antiretroviral therapy in people with HIV. It was version v3.0 of the immunoSEQ assay that was run at survey level. Sequencing of each sample targeted 40,000-50,000 T-cell genomes. TCRdb keeps only in-frame clones here, not all; method: immunoSEQ multiplex PCR. The sample lists 30,000 to 45,000 clones; 75% to 85% were seen once. CDR1 MNHEY and CDR2 SMNVEV come from the germline V gene (reference sequence). Trimming removed 4 bases at V and 7 bases at J, with 10 bases between. The CDR3 is 12 amino acids. The sample consisted of unsorted PBMCs, taken 3.4 years after starting antiretroviral therapy. The receptor's source is a man aged 25 to 45 with HIV. V usage is TRBV27 and J usage is TRBJ1-2; the D is unclear. In nucleotides, the CDR3 is TGTGCCAGCAGTTCACACAGCGGTGGCTACACCTTC. Encoded protein: CASSSHSGGYTF.